This T cell receptor (beta chain) is drawn from a study of cytomegalovirus exposure and HLA in healthy donors. V was pared by 7 bases and J by 7 bases, with 9 bases of the junction left unmatched. The CDR3 totals 16 residues. The germline V gene has CDR1 SGDLS and CDR2 YYNGEE. This clone has only a few counts. The PCR contained 60 Vbeta and 13 Jbeta primers. Produced via immunoSEQ multiplex PCR; TCRdb's table is partial and in-frame only. The sample carries 100,000 to 120,000 clones, approximately 80% recorded once. The sequencing sample was made of PBMCs. The rearrangement links TRBV9 to TRBJ2-2; 14 bases fit TRBD2. The source of this sequence is a woman in her twenties or thirties in good health and CMV-seropositive. The CDR3 protein is CASDPGLAGAGGELFF. CDR3 DNA: TGTGCCAGCGACCCGGGACTAGCGGGAGCAGGCGGGGAGCTGTTTTTT.